Listed here are 5 T cell receptor beta chains from one sample, sequenced in a study of shared clonotypes between healthy human individuals. The naive CD8 population came from CD45RO-negative cells selected for CCR7, without terminally differentiated effector memory CD45RA+ cells. The assay was immunoSEQ multiplex PCR, and TCRdb's table has in-frame clones only and misses some. The sample shows approximately 2,200,000 clones, approximately 94% of them seen only once. Material: naive CD8+ T cells from PBMCs. The receptors derive from a man between 18 and 29 years old in good health. Some clones in this sample may be carry-over from other donors' samples.

This sequence joins TRBV11-2 and TRBJ2-7, with 12 bases fitting TRBD1. This CDR3 comprises 15 residues. Germline V gives CDR1 SGHAT, CDR2 FQNNGV. The V and J ends lost 3 bases and 6 bases, in that order; junction bases with no gene match: 6. CDR3 nucleotide sequence: TGTGCCAGCAGCTTTACCGGGACAGGGGGCTCCGAGCAGTACTTC. Encoded protein: CASSFTGTGGSEQYF.

This chain joins TRBV27 and TRBJ2-2; D uncertain. The CDR3 has 16 amino acids. CDR1 MNHEY and CDR2 SMNVEV come from the germline V gene (reference sequence). V shed 3 bases and J shed 7 bases, with 18 bases lying between them. In DNA, the CDR3 is TGTGCCAGCAGTTTTAGCCCCCCAAGCTGGGGCGGGGAGCTGTTTTTT. Its translation is CASSFSPPSWGGELFF.

V usage is TRBV4-2 and J usage is TRBJ2-2; no clear D. This CDR3 spans 14 amino acids. CDR1 and CDR2 from the germline V gene are LGHNA and YNFKEQ. Trimming took off 1 base at V and 6 bases at J, with 9 bases between the two ends. CDR3 amino acids: CASSQGGRAGELFF. The CDR3 bases are TGTGCCAGCAGCCAAGGTGGGCGCGCCGGGGAGCTGTTTTTT.

The genes are TRBV9 and TRBJ2-2; the D call may be TRBD1 or TRBD2 (5 bases each). V lost 0 bases to trimming and J lost 4 bases, with 19 bases between them. This CDR3 is built from 18 residues. CDR1 SGDLS and CDR2 YYNGEE come from the germline V gene. The CDR3 sequence is CASSVGGDPLRPTGELFF. The DNA for the CDR3 is TGTGCCAGCAGCGTAGGTGGGGACCCCCTTAGGCCCACCGGGGAGCTGTTTTTT.

V and J are TRBV9 and TRBJ1-2, with no clear D. This CDR3 is built from 18 residues. Looked up from germline, CDR1 is SGDLS and CDR2 is YYNGEE. V was shortened by 0 bases and J by 4 bases, with 22 bases between the two germline ends. The CDR3 coding sequence is TGTGCCAGCAGCGTAGGGGAGGGTTTGAGCTTTCTACCCTATGGCTACACCTTC. It encodes CASSVGEGLSFLPYGYTF.